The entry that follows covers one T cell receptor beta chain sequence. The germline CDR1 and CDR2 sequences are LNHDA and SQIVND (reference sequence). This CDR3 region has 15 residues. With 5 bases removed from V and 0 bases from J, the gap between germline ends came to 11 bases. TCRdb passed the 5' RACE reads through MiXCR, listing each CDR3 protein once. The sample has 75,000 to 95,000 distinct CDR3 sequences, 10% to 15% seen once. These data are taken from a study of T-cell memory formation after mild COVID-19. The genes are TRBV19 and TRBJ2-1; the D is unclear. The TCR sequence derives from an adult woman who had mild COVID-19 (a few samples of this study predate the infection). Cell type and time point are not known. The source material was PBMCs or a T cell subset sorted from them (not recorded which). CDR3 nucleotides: TGTGCCAGTAGTGAGGACCCTAGCTCCTACAATGAGCAGTTCTTC. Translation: CASSEDPSSYNEQFF.